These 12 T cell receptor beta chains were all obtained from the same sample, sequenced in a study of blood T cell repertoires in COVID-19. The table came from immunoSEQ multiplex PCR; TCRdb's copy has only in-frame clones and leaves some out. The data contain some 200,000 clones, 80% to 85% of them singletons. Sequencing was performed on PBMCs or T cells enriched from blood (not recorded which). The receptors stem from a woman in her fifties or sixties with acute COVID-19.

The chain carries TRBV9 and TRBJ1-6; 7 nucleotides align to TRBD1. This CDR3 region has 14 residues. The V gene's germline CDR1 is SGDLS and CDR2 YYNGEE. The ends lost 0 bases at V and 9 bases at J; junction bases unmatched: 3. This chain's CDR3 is CASSVGAGGSPLHF. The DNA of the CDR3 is TGTGCCAGCAGCGTAGGGGCAGGGGGTTCACCCCTCCACTTT.

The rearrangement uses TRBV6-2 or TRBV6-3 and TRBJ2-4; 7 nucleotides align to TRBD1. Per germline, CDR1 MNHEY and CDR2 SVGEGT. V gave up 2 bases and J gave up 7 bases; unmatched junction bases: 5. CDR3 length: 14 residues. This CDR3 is CASSYDRVGNIQYF. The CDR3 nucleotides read TGTGCCAGCAGTTACGACAGGGTTGGTAACATTCAGTACTTC.

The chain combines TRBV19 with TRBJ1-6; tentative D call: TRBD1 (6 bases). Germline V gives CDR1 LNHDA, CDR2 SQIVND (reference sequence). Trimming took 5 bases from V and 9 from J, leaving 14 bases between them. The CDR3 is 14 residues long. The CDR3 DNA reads TGTGCCAGTAGTGAGGACAGCGCGGGTTCACCCCTCCACTTT. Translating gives CASSEDSAGSPLHF.

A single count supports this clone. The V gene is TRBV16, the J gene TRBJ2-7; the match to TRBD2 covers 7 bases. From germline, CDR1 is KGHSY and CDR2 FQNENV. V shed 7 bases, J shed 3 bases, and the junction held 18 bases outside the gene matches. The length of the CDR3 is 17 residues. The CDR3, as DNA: TGTGCCAGCACCACAACAAAACTCCAGGGAGGGGTCTACGAGCAGTACTTC. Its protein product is CASTTTKLQGGVYEQYF.

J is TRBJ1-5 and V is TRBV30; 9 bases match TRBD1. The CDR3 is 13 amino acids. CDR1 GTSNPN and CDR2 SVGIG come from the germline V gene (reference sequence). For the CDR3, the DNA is TGTGCTATTGGGACAGGGACAAAACAGCCCCAGCATTTT. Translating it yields CAIGTGTKQPQHF.

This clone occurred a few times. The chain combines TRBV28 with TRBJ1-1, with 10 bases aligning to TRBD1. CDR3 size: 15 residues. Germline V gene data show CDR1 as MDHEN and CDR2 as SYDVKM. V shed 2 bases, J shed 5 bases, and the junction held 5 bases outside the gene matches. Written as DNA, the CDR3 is TGTGCCAGCAGTTTAACCGGGACAGGGGTAACTGAAGCTTTCTTT. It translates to CASSLTGTGVTEAFF. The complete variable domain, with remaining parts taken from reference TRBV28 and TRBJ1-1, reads DVKVTQSSRYLVKRTGEKVFLECVQDMDHENMFWYRQDPGLGLRLIYFSYDVKMKEKGDIPEGYSVSREKKERFSLILESASTNQTSMYLCASSLTGTGVTEAFFGQGTRLTVV.

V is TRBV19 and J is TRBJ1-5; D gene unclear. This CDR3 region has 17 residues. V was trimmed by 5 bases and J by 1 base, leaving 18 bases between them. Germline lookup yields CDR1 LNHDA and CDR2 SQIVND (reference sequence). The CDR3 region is CASSSPFVQASNQPQHF. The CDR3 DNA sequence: TGTGCCAGTAGTTCTCCTTTCGTCCAGGCCAGCAATCAGCCCCAGCATTTT.

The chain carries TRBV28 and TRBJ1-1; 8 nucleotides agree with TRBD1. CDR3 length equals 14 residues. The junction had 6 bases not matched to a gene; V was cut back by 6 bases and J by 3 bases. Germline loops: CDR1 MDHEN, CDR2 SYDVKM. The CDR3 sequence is CASSLGQEYTEAFF. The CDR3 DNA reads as TGTGCCAGCAGCCTGGGACAGGAATACACTGAAGCTTTCTTT.

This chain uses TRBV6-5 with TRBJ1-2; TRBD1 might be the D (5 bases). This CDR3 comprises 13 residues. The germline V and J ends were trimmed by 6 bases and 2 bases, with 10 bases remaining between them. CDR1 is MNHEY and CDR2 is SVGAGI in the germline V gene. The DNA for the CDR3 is TGTGCCAGCAGGACACAGGAAAACTATGGCTACACCTTC. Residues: CASRTQENYGYTF.

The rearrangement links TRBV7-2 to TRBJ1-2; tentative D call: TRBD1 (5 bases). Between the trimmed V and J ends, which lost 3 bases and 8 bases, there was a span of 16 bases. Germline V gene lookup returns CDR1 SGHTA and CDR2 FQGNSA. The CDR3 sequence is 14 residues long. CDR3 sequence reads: CASSLGGGAEGYTF. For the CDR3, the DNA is TGTGCCAGCAGCTTGGGGGGAGGGGCTGAGGGCTACACCTTC. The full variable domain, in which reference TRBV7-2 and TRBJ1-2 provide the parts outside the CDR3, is GAGVSQSPSNKVTEKGKDVELRCDPISGHTALYWYRQSLGQGLEFLIYFQGNSAPDKSGLPSDRFSAERTGGSVSTLTIQRTQQEDSAVYLCASSLGGGAEGYTFGSGTRLTVV.

The DNA for the CDR3 is TGTGCCAGCAGTCTGGACCGGGATGTGCGAGCTTTCTTT. As protein: CASSLDRDVRAFF. The genes are TRBV12-3 or TRBV12-4 and TRBJ1-1; D is undetermined. V was cut by 5 bases and J by 10 bases, with 17 bases left in between. The CDR3 totals 13 residues.

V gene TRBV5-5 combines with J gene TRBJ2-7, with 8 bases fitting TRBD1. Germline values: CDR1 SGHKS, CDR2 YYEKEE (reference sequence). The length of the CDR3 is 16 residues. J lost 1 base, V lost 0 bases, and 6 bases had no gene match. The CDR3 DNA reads TGTGCCAGCAGCTTGGCCGCAGGGGGCGCATCCTACGAGCAGTACTTC. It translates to CASSLAAGGASYEQYF. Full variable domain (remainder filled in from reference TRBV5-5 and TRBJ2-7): DAGVTQSPTHLIKTRGQQVTLRCSPISGHKSVSWYQQVLGQGPQFIFQYYEKEERGRGNFPDRFSARQFPNYSSELNVNALLLGDSALYLCASSLAAGGASYEQYFGPGTRLTVT.